The 21 T cell receptor beta chains below were found in one sample sequenced in a study of cytomegalovirus exposure and HLA in healthy donors. TCRdb keeps only in-frame clones here, not all; method: immunoSEQ multiplex PCR. Among some 83,000 clones listed, about 93% were seen once. Source material: PBMCs. The receptor source for this set is a woman between 18 and 29 years old in good health and CMV-seronegative.

The chain couples TRBV9 to TRBJ2-1, with D possibly TRBD2 on 5 matching bases. The V gene's germline CDR1 is SGDLS and CDR2 YYNGEE. The CDR3 length is 14 residues. The ends were cut back, 6 bases at V and 4 bases at J, with 14 bases in the middle. CDR3 DNA: TGTGCCAGCACCGACACGGACTCATACAATGAGCAGTTCTTC. This gives the protein CASTDTDSYNEQFF.

The J gene is TRBJ1-1, the V gene TRBV14; D remains unclear. Trimming removed 1 base at V and 7 bases at J, with 7 bases between. This CDR3 is built from 12 residues. Germline V gene lookup returns CDR1 SGHDN and CDR2 FVKESK. The CDR3 region has the DNA TGTGCCAGCAGCCAAGCGGGATATGAAGCTTTCTTT. Its translation is CASSQAGYEAFF.

The rearrangement uses TRBV2 and TRBJ2-5; 10 positions agree with TRBD2. The CDR3 contains 16 residues. Losses at the gene ends were 3 bases for V and 5 bases for J; bases not matched to a gene: 9. Germline CDR1 reads SNHLY; CDR2 reads FYNNEI. In DNA form, the CDR3 reads TGTGCCAGCAGTGACAGCGGGAGGGTGTTATGGGAGACCCAGTACTTC. Translated, it gives CASSDSGRVLWETQYF. Together with reference TRBV2 and TRBJ2-5, the CDR3 gives the full variable domain: EPEVTQTPSHQVTQMGQEVILRCVPISNHLYFYWYRQILGQKVEFLVSFYNNEISEKSEIFDDQFSVERPDGSNFTLKIRSTKLEDSAMYFCASSDSGRVLWETQYFGPGTRLLVL.

The genes are TRBV10-3 and TRBJ2-2; D might be TRBD1 (5 bases). Germline V CDR1 and CDR2: ENHRY, SYGVKD. V lost 2 bases and J lost 3, with 7 bases in between. CDR3 length equals 14 residues. The CDR3 here is CAISEDRYTGELFF. For the CDR3, the DNA is TGTGCCATCAGTGAGGACAGATACACCGGGGAGCTGTTTTTT.

This sequence joins TRBV5-1 and TRBJ2-2; 10 bases map to TRBD1. V shed 3 bases and J 5 bases; nucleotides not matched to a gene: 4. Germline CDR1 reads SGHRS; CDR2 reads YFSETQ. CDR3 size: 15 residues. CDR3 coding DNA: TGCGCCAGCAGCTCGGGACAGGGGTTTACCGGGGAGCTGTTTTTT. Its protein product is CASSSGQGFTGELFF.

The chain joins TRBV2 to TRBJ2-1, with 11 bases lining up with TRBD2. V shed 1 base, J shed 4 bases, and the junction held 6 bases outside the gene matches. There are 17 residues in the CDR3. The germline V gene has CDR1 SNHLY and CDR2 FYNNEI. The CDR3 loop is CASSEVVGTSGYNEQFF. CDR3 bases: TGTGCCAGCAGTGAAGTTGTTGGGACTAGCGGATACAATGAGCAGTTCTTC.

The J gene is TRBJ2-7, the V gene TRBV27; 7 bases line up with TRBD2. This CDR3 has 14 amino acids. The V and J ends lost 0 bases and 6 bases, in that order; junction bases with no gene match: 5. Germline CDR1 reads MNHEY; CDR2 reads SMNVEV (reference sequence). CDR3 DNA: TGTGCCAGCAGTTTATCGTCTAGCGGAATCGAGCAGTACTTC. Translated, it gives CASSLSSSGIEQYF.

This rearrangement joins TRBV27 to TRBJ1-1; unclear D gene. The CDR3 totals 14 residues. Germline V gives CDR1 MNHEY, CDR2 SMNVEV (reference sequence). V lost 5 bases and J lost 0, with 10 bases in between. DNA of the CDR3: TGTGCCAGCAGTAAACAAGAAGTGAACACTGAAGCTTTCTTT. The encoded protein is CASSKQEVNTEAFF.

V is TRBV20-1 and J is TRBJ1-1; D unresolved. The germline CDR1 and CDR2 sequences are DFQATT and SNEGSKA (reference sequence). Between the trimmed V and J ends, which lost 5 bases and 1 base, there was a span of 5 bases. The CDR3 contains 11 residues. CDR3 in DNA: TGCAGTGCTCAGTGGAACACTGAAGCTTTCTTT. Translating it yields CSAQWNTEAFF.

The gene calls are TRBV2 and TRBJ2-2; tentatively, D is TRBD2 (6 bases). Germline V CDR1 and CDR2: SNHLY, FYNNEI. This CDR3 has 17 residues. The V and J ends lost 0 bases and 7 bases respectively, with 18 bases between them. Here the CDR3 reads CASSEALPGVPVGELFF. In nucleotides, the CDR3 is TGTGCCAGCAGTGAAGCGCTTCCGGGGGTTCCCGTCGGGGAGCTGTTTTTT.

The J gene is TRBJ2-7, the V gene TRBV6-1; 13 bases fit TRBD2. V lost 4 bases to trimming and J lost 3 bases; unmatched junction nucleotides: 9. Germline CDR1 MNHNS, CDR2 SASEGT. The CDR3 totals 17 residues. Here the CDR3 DNA reads TGTGCCAGCAGTGCGACCGGAGGGACTAGCGGGAACTACGAGCAGTACTTC. Its translation is CASSATGGTSGNYEQYF.

This clone appeared a single time. The genes are TRBV4-1 and TRBJ1-2, with 7 bases identical to TRBD1. The CDR3 sequence is 13 residues long. V lost 8 bases, J lost 1 base, and 4 bases stayed unmatched. Germline-derived CDR1 and CDR2 are MGHRA and YSYEKL. The CDR3 nucleotides are TGCGCCAGCCAGGGACAGCATAACTATGGCTACACCTTC. The encoded protein is CASQGQHNYGYTF.

The chain joins TRBV7-3 to TRBJ2-1, with D tentatively TRBD2 (6 bases). V lost 5 bases and J 0 bases, leaving 11 bases between the germline ends. Germline CDR1 and CDR2: SGHTA and FQGTGA. The CDR3 covers 15 residues. Here the CDR3 reads CASSERVSSYNEQFF. The CDR3 DNA reads TGTGCCAGCAGCGAGCGGGTTTCCTCCTACAATGAGCAGTTCTTC.

This chain uses TRBV10-2 with TRBJ2-1; TRBD2 matches at 9 bases. The CDR3 has 17 residues. J was trimmed by 2 bases and V by 4 bases; bases with no gene match: 9. From germline, CDR1 is WSHSY and CDR2 SAAADI. The CDR3 loop is CASSALAGGVAYNEQFF. The CDR3 region has the DNA TGCGCCAGCAGTGCCCTCGCGGGGGGGGTGGCCTACAATGAGCAGTTCTTC.

The rearrangement uses TRBV5-1 and TRBJ2-7; D gene unclear. Trimming shortened V by 0 bases and J by 2 bases, and 9 bases separated the two germline ends. The CDR3 runs 14 residues. Germline CDR1 and CDR2: SGHRS and YFSETQ. CDR3 residues: CASSLDVRPYEQYF. CDR3 in DNA: TGCGCCAGCAGCTTGGATGTGCGCCCCTACGAGCAGTACTTC.

CDR3 in DNA: TGCGCCAGCAGCCAGGGGCCCGGGACAGGGAACTATGGCTACACCTTC. It is translated as CASSQGPGTGNYGYTF. The V and J genes are TRBV4-3 and TRBJ1-2, with 9 bases matching TRBD1. V gave up 3 bases and J gave up 2 bases; unmatched junction bases: 7. CDR3 length: 16 amino acids. From germline, CDR1 is LGHNA and CDR2 YSLEER.

This clone has a handful of counts. The chain employs TRBV5-6 and TRBJ1-1; D is unresolved. Deletions cut 0 bases from V and 4 bases from J, with 13 bases between. Germline V gene data show CDR1 as SGHDT and CDR2 as YYEEEE. The CDR3 consists of 15 residues. This CDR3 reads CASSLVGVEGTEAFF. The CDR3 DNA reads TGTGCCAGCAGCTTGGTTGGAGTCGAGGGCACTGAAGCTTTCTTT. The full variable domain, its missing parts supplied by reference TRBV5-6 and TRBJ1-1, is DAGVTQSPTHLIKTRGQQVTLRCSPKSGHDTVSWYQQALGQGPQFIFQYYEEEERQRGNFPDRFSGHQFPNYSSELNVNALLLGDSALYLCASSLVGVEGTEAFFGQGTRLTVV.

V usage is TRBV9 and J usage is TRBJ2-2; D possibly corresponds to TRBD2 (6 bases). CDR3 size: 16 residues. Between the trimmed V and J ends, which lost 0 bases and 6 bases, there was a span of 15 bases. Germline lookup yields CDR1 SGDLS and CDR2 YYNGEE. The CDR3 DNA sequence: TGTGCCAGCAGCGTAGCTCTAGCGAAGAGGCCCGGGGAGCTGTTTTTT. Amino acids: CASSVALAKRPGELFF.

The rearrangement joins TRBV9 to TRBJ2-5; perhaps TRBD1 as D (6 bases). Germline assignment: CDR1 SGDLS and CDR2 YYNGEE. This CDR3 spans 14 amino acids. V was cut by 0 bases and J by 4 bases, with 10 bases left in between. CDR3 bases: TGTGCCAGCAGCGTAGTTGGGGGCGGAGAGACCCAGTACTTC. It encodes CASSVVGGGETQYF.

The V call is TRBV30, the J call TRBJ1-5, with D possibly matching TRBD1 (5 bases). The germline V gene has CDR1 GTSNPN and CDR2 SVGIG (reference sequence). V gave up 2 bases and J gave up 4 bases, with 9 bases separating them. The CDR3 length is 13 residues. Here the CDR3 reads CAWSLKGNQPQHF. CDR3 DNA: TGTGCCTGGAGTCTGAAGGGGAATCAGCCCCAGCATTTT.

This sequence joins TRBV11-2 and TRBJ2-7; 8 positions match TRBD2. CDR3 length equals 16 residues. Germline CDR1 and CDR2: SGHAT and FQNNGV. The J segment lost 5 bases and the V segment lost 1 base, leaving 10 bases of the junction unmatched. The chain's CDR3 is CASSLGGDPGGDEQYF. The CDR3 DNA sequence: TGTGCCAGCAGCTTAGGGGGAGACCCGGGAGGGGACGAGCAGTACTTC.